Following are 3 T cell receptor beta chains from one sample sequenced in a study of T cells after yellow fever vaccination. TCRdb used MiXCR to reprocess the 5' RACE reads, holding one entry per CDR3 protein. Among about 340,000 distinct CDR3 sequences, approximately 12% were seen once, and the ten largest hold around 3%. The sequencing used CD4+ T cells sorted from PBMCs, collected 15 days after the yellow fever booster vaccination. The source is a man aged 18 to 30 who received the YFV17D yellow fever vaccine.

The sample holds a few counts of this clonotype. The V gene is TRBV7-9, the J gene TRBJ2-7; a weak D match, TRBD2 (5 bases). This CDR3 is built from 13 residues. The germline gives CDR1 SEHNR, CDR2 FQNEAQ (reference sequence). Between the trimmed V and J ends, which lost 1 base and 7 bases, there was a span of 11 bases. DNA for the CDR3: TGTGCCAGCAGCTTAGAACTAGTGGGTGAGCAGTACTTC. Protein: CASSLELVGEQYF.

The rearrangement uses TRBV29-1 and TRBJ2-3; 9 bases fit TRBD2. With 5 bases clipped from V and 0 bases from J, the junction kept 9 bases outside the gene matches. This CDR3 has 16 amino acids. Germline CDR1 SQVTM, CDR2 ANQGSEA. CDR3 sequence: CSVQRGAHPSTDTQYF. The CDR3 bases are TGCAGCGTTCAGCGGGGGGCCCACCCTAGCACAGATACGCAGTATTTT.

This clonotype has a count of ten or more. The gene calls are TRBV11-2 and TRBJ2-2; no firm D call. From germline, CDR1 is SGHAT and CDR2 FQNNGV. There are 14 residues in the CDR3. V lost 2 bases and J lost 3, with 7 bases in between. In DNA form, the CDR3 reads TGTGCCAGCAGCTTATCCAGGCACACCGGGGAGCTGTTTTTT. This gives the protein CASSLSRHTGELFF.